The 18 T cell receptor beta chains reported below all come from one sample, sequenced in a study of low-dose radiotherapy and immunotherapy resistance in tumors. Stated time point: before trial treatment. First-strand cDNA used TRAV- and TRBV-specific primers, covering alpha and beta chains. Using a constant-region primer together with a V-primer adapter, TCRs were subjected to roughly 20 PCR cycles of amplification. Each CDR3 protein gets one entry after TCRdb re-called the reads with MiXCR. The table has around 65,000 distinct CDR3 sequences, more than 20% seen once. The material sequenced was PBMCs, taken before treatment. Every receptor here comes from a male donor with rectosigmoid adenocarcinoma.

This clonotype was seen repeatedly, ten times or more. The chain combines TRBV29-1 with TRBJ1-4; D call uncertain. The germline CDR1 and CDR2 sequences are SQVTM and ANQGSEA. The V end lost 5 bases, the J end lost 8 bases, and 9 bases lay between the germline ends. The CDR3 spans 11 residues. CDR3 DNA: TGCAGCGTTCGGGGTGACGAAAAACTGTTTTTT. It encodes CSVRGDEKLFF.

Worth noting for this clonotype: This likely reflects a read error, since a far larger clone is one base away. V is TRBV6-1 and J is TRBJ2-2; no clear D. The CDR3 runs 13 residues. Germline assignment: CDR1 MNHNS and CDR2 SASEGT. V lost 8 bases and J 5 bases, leaving 12 bases between the germline ends. CDR3 sequence (DNA): TGTGCCAGCGGGTGGTCGCGGACCGGGGAGCTGTTTTTT. This codes for CASGWSRTGELFF.

This clonotype was detected many times. The rearrangement uses TRBV2 and TRBJ1-4; no firm D call. V dropped 1 base and J dropped 2 bases, with 8 bases sitting between them. Germline values: CDR1 SNHLY, CDR2 FYNNEI. The CDR3 sequence is 15 residues long. The CDR3 here is CASSEGDDTNEKLFF. CDR3 DNA: TGTGCCAGCAGTGAAGGGGATGATACTAATGAAAAACTGTTTTTT.

A few counts support this clonotype. One base away lies a much larger clone, so this may be a sequencing read error. The chain uses TRBV6-2 or TRBV6-3 and TRBJ2-1; 7 nucleotides agree with TRBD1. Germline V gene sequence: CDR1 MNHEY, CDR2 SVGEGT. The CDR3 is made up of 15 amino acids. CDR3 in amino acids: CARSSLLGQAHEQFF. DNA for the CDR3: TGTGCCAGAAGTTCCCTCCTTGGACAGGCTCATGAGCAGTTCTTC.

This clonotype was detected many times. This chain connects TRBV7-9 to TRBJ1-1; D is perhaps TRBD1 (5 bases). The CDR3 consists of 15 residues. CDR1 SEHNR and CDR2 FQNEAQ come from the germline V gene (reference sequence). V shed 0 bases and J shed 0 bases, with 8 bases lying between them. Here the CDR3 DNA reads TGTGCCAGCAGCTTAGCCGGGACCGTGAACACTGAAGCTTTCTTT. This translates into CASSLAGTVNTEAFF.

This clonotype has ten or more counts. The chain uses TRBV7-7 and TRBJ2-1; 10 nucleotides agree with TRBD1. The germline V gene encodes CDR1 SSHAT and CDR2 FNYEAQ (reference sequence). CDR3 length equals 14 residues. With 3 bases clipped from V and 5 bases from J, the junction kept 1 base outside the gene matches. CDR3 protein: CASSLGQGNNEQFF. CDR3 DNA sequence: TGTGCCAGCAGCTTGGGACAGGGGAACAATGAGCAGTTCTTC.

This clonotype was seen many times. The chain links TRBV6-2 or TRBV6-3 to TRBJ1-1, with TRBD1 as a possible D gene (5 bases). The CDR3 has 13 amino acids. Germline assignment: CDR1 MNHEY and CDR2 SVGEGT. V was clipped by 4 bases and J by 8 bases, with 14 bases between them. The CDR3 DNA sequence: TGTGCCAGCAGTTCTTCAGGGTCCGGGGAAGCTTTCTTT. Protein sequence: CASSSSGSGEAFF.

This rearrangement joins TRBV20-1 to TRBJ2-7; D call uncertain. Trimming shortened V by 6 bases and J by 0 bases, and 15 bases separated the two germline ends. This CDR3 has 14 amino acids. In germline, CDR1 is DFQATT, CDR2 SNEGSKA (reference sequence). The CDR3 region has the DNA TGCAGTGCCCCCTCCCCAGGTAGCTCCTACGAGCAGTACTTC. This gives the protein CSAPSPGSSYEQYF.

This clonotype was seen ten or more times. The CDR3 reads CSVYPGGNYGYTF. The CDR3 coding sequence is TGCAGCGTGTACCCAGGGGGCAACTATGGCTACACCTTC. The rearrangement joins TRBV29-1 to TRBJ1-2; 8 nucleotides agree with TRBD1. This CDR3 has 13 amino acids. Germline CDR1 SQVTM, CDR2 ANQGSEA. After removal of 6 bases from V and 2 bases from J, the junction contained 5 bases not matched to a gene.

This clonotype was recorded many times. The chain couples TRBV9 to TRBJ2-1; TRBD2 matches at 10 bases. V dropped 1 base and J dropped 3; count of bases not matched to a gene: 4. CDR3 size: 16 residues. Looked up from germline, CDR1 is SGDLS and CDR2 is YYNGEE. CDR3 in DNA: TGTGCCAGCAGCGTATATGGGACTAGCGTCTACAATGAGCAGTTCTTC. Encoded protein: CASSVYGTSVYNEQFF.

This clonotype was seen ten or more times. The gene calls are TRBV7-9 and TRBJ1-3; D unresolved. In germline, CDR1 is SEHNR, CDR2 FQNEAQ (reference sequence). This CDR3 comprises 15 residues. Trimming stripped 1 base from V and 0 bases from J, with 7 bases between. The CDR3 DNA is TGTGCCAGCAGCTTAGACCGGGACTCTGGAAACACCATATATTTT. Encoded protein: CASSLDRDSGNTIYF.

At least ten counts were recorded for this clonotype. The V gene is TRBV12-3 or TRBV12-4, the J gene TRBJ2-1, with D perhaps TRBD2 (6 bases). V lost 6 bases to trimming and J lost 7 bases, with 13 bases between them. This CDR3 comprises 13 residues. The CDR3 DNA follows: TGTGCCAGCAGCCTCGGGAGCGGAAATGAGCAGTTCTTC. It specifies CASSLGSGNEQFF.

To note about this clonotype: Since a far larger clone is one base different, this is likely a read error. The chain combines TRBV5-3 with TRBJ2-1; D might be TRBD2 (5 bases). TRBV5-3 carries the ORF label, with uncertain function. V gave up 3 bases and J gave up 0 bases, with 10 bases separating them. CDR3 length: 15 residues. CDR3: CARSSSGRSYNEQFF. The CDR3 DNA sequence: TGTGCCAGAAGCTCCAGCGGACGCTCCTACAATGAGCAGTTCTTC.

In its sample, this clonotype was seen many times. The chain carries TRBV10-1 and TRBJ2-3; TRBD1 is a possible D gene (5 bases). There are 12 residues in the CDR3. Germline CDR1 and CDR2: WNHNN and SYGVQD (reference sequence). Trimming took 10 bases from V and 0 from J, leaving 8 bases between them. The CDR3 sequence is CATRQSTDTQYF. The CDR3 DNA reads as TGCGCCACCCGACAGAGCACAGATACGCAGTATTTT.

This clonotype was recorded at least ten times. The V call is TRBV5-1, the J call TRBJ2-3; 10 bases match TRBD2. V shed 0 bases, J shed 3 bases, and the junction held 7 bases outside the gene matches. The CDR3 contains 17 residues. Per germline, CDR1 SGHRS and CDR2 YFSETQ. This CDR3 reads CASSLAASGGPTDTQYF. DNA of the CDR3: TGCGCCAGCAGCTTGGCGGCTAGCGGGGGACCTACAGATACGCAGTATTTT.

Remarks on this clonotype: It is likely a read error: a sequence one base away is far more abundant. The chain combines TRBV29-1 with TRBJ2-1, with 11 bases matching TRBD2. Germline-derived CDR1 and CDR2 are SQVTM and ANQGSEA. Trimming cost V 7 bases and J 10 bases; bases outside gene matches: 12. The CDR3 is 14 residues long. The CDR3 sequence: CSAHLAGGTYEQFF. The CDR3, as DNA: TGCAGCGCCCACCTAGCGGGAGGCACCTACGAGCAGTTCTTC.

This clonotype was seen a few times. The rearrangement uses TRBV2 and TRBJ1-4; the D is unclear. The CDR3 is made up of 14 amino acids. V was clipped by 6 bases and J by 6 bases, with 14 bases between them. CDR1 SNHLY and CDR2 FYNNEI come from the germline V gene. The CDR3 nucleotides are TGTGCCAGCAGCCGTTCGATGCAAGATGAAAAACTGTTTTTT. Protein sequence: CASSRSMQDEKLFF.

Turning to this clonotype: It is likely a read error: a sequence one base away is far more abundant. The rearrangement uses TRBV2 and TRBJ2-1, with 9 bases lining up with TRBD2. V was pared by 5 bases and J by 10 bases, with 9 bases of the junction left unmatched. The germline V gene encodes CDR1 SNHLY and CDR2 FYNNEI. The CDR3 is 14 amino acids. CDR3 amino acids: CASSLRASGTEQFF. CDR3 in DNA: TGTGCCAGCAGTTTACGGGCTAGCGGGACCGAGCAGTTCTTC.